A single sample is the source of the 2 T cell receptor beta chains below, sequenced in a study of CD8 T cells in Susac syndrome. After extraction with the RNeasy kit, about 0.5 to 1 ug of the RNA was reverse transcribed using random hexamers. TCRdb passed the immunoSEQ multiplex PCR reads through MiXCR, listing each CDR3 protein once. The sample holds some 120,000 distinct CDR3 sequences, roughly 94% seen once. The sequenced sample consisted of CD4+ T cells from PBMCs. These receptors were obtained from a human donor in good health.

The rearrangement uses TRBV7-8 and TRBJ2-5, with D unclear. In germline, CDR1 is SGHVS, CDR2 FQNEAQ. Trimming removed 6 bases from V and 2 bases from J, with 7 bases in between. The CDR3 sequence is 12 residues long. CDR3 in amino acids: CASRGPQETQYF. The DNA of the CDR3 is TGTGCCAGCAGAGGTCCTCAAGAGACCCAGTACTTC.

This clonotype was observed once. The chain couples TRBV6-5 to TRBJ2-7, with a tentative D call TRBD1 (6 bases). CDR1 MNHEY and CDR2 SVGAGI come from the germline V gene. The CDR3 has 12 amino acids. The V end was cut by 8 bases, the J end by 3 bases, with 11 bases between. CDR3 protein: CASRDTFYEQYF. The CDR3 DNA is TGTGCCAGCCGGGACACTTTCTACGAGCAGTACTTC.